Listed below are T cell receptor beta chains from one sample, sequenced in a study of CD8+CD57+ T cells in acquired aplastic anemia. TCRdb used MiXCR to reprocess the reads, holding one entry per CDR3 protein. The sample contains roughly 50,000 distinct CDR3 sequences, about two thirds of which appear only once. Sequencing used sorted CD4+, CD8+, or CD8+CD57+ T cells (not recorded which) from PBMCs. These receptors were collected from a human donor in good health, serving as a control. Each CDR3 is given with its conserved first and last residue. Fields, in order: V gene, D gene, J gene, CDR3 length, clone size, CDR3 DNA, CDR3 protein. The D gene is left open where the match is weak. Size values are once, few and many counts, or a class for expanded clones, and some rows have none.

TRBV7-8	TRBD1	TRBJ2-7	15	-	TGTGCCAGCAGCTGGGGACAGGGTCGAATCTACGAGCAGTACTTC	CASSWGQGRIYEQYF
TRBV10-3	-	TRBJ2-7	14	-	TGTGCCATCAGTGAGGATCGGAACAAATACGAGCAGTACTTC	CAISEDRNKYEQYF
TRBV7-2	-	TRBJ2-5	12	once	TGTGCCAGCAGCTCAAACCAAGAGACCCAGTACTTC	CASSSNQETQYF
TRBV11-2	TRBD1	TRBJ2-3	14	-	TGTGCCAGCAGCCCCAGACAGGGCAGGGATACGCAGTATTTT	CASSPRQGRDTQYF
TRBV10-3	TRBD1	TRBJ1-2	15	-	TGTGCCAGCAAGGGACAGCTACCCATGGCCTATGGCTACACCTTC	CASKGQLPMAYGYTF
TRBV29-1	-	TRBJ1-2	13	-	TGCAGCGTTGAAGACGGGATTAACTATGGCTACACCTTC	CSVEDGINYGYTF
TRBV5-1	TRBD1	TRBJ1-5	13	-	TGCGCCAGCAGCTTGGGACAGGGTCAGCCCCAGCATTTT	CASSLGQGQPQHF
TRBV6-2/TRBV6-3	-	TRBJ1-4	11	many	TGTGCCAGCAGTTACGGAGAAAAACTGTTTTTT	CASSYGEKLFF
TRBV2	-	TRBJ2-7	13	few	TGTGCCAGCAGTGAAGGGACAGACTACGAGCAGTACTTC	CASSEGTDYEQYF
TRBV2	-	TRBJ2-6	14	once	TGTGCCAGCAGTGAAGGTGCAGGGGCCAACGTCCTGACTTTC	CASSEGAGANVLTF
TRBV10-3	TRBD1	TRBJ1-2	15	-	TGTGCCATCAGCGAACGGACAGGGGATAACTATGGCTACACCTTC	CAISERTGDNYGYTF
TRBV29-1	TRBD1	TRBJ1-2	12	-	TGCAGCGTAGACGACAGGGTCTATGGCTACACCTTC	CSVDDRVYGYTF
TRBV7-2	-	TRBJ1-2	14	-	TGTGCCAGCAGCTTAGGGGGTCTGCCTTATGGCTACACCTTC	CASSLGGLPYGYTF
TRBV15	-	TRBJ2-5	12	-	TGTGCCACCAGTCTCCTTGAAGAGACCCAGTACTTC	CATSLLEETQYF
TRBV10-3	-	TRBJ1-1	13	-	TGTGCCATCAGTGAAGTAATGAACACTGAAGCTTTCTTT	CAISEVMNTEAFF
TRBV20-1	-	TRBJ2-7	15	few	TGCAGTGCTAGAGATCCGGCCTTCAGCTCCTACGAGCAGTACTTC	CSARDPAFSSYEQYF
TRBV20-1	-	TRBJ2-7	11	-	TGCAGTGCTATCCTAGTTCCCGAGCAGTACTTC	CSAILVPEQYF
TRBV29-1	TRBD2	TRBJ2-1	16	-	TGCAGCGTTGAAGACCCCCTAGCGGGAGTCAGGCATGAGCAGTTCTTC	CSVEDPLAGVRHEQFF
TRBV29-1	TRBD1	TRBJ2-7	13	once	TGCAGCGTTGAAGGGCAGGGGGCCGGAGAGCAGTACTTC	CSVEGQGAGEQYF
TRBV24-1	-	TRBJ1-2	14	once	TGTGCCACCAGTGAGCCAGGGGTCCCCTATGGCTACACCTTC	CATSEPGVPYGYTF
TRBV7-6	-	TRBJ1-2	13	-	TGTGCCAGCAGCTCCGGACAGCGTTATGGCTACACCTTC	CASSSGQRYGYTF
TRBV29-1	-	TRBJ1-4	13	-	TGCAGCGTTGTTGTGGCTGTTAATGAAAAACTGTTTTTT	CSVVVAVNEKLFF
TRBV25-1	TRBD1	TRBJ1-1	13	few	TGTGCCAGCAGCGGGACAGGGAGACCTGAAGCTTTCTTT	CASSGTGRPEAFF